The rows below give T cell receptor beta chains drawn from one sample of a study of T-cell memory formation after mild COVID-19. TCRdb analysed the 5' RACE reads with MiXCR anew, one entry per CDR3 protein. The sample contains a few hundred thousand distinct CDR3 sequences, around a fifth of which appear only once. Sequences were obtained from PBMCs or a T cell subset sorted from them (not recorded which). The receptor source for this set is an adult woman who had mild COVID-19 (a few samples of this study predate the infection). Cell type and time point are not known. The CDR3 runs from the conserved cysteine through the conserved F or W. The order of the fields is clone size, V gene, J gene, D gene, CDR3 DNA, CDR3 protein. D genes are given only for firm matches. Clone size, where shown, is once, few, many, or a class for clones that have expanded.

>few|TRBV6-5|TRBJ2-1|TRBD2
TGTGCCAGCAGTTACCTAATGACTAGCGCCTACAATGAGCAGTTCTTC
CASSYLMTSAYNEQFF
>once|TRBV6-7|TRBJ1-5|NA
TGTGCCAGCAGTTTCGACAGGCGTAATCAGCCCCAGCATTTT
CASSFDRRNQPQHF
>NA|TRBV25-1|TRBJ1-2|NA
TGTGCCAGCAGTGTCAGGGACGGCTACACCTTC
CASSVRDGYTF
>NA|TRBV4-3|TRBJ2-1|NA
TGCGCCAGCAGCCAAGACGGCCAGTCATACAATGAGCAGTTCTTC
CASSQDGQSYNEQFF
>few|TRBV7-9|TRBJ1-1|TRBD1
TGTGCCAGCAGCTTACAGGGGGCGGTGGACACTGAAGCTTTCTTT
CASSLQGAVDTEAFF
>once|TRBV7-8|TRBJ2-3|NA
TGTGCCAGCAGCTTAGGGCACCAAATTAGCGGAACGCTGGCAGATACGCAGTATTTT
CASSLGHQISGTLADTQYF
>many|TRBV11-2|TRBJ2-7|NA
TGTGCCAGCAGCTTAGGCTTTAGTTCCTACGAGCAGTACTTC
CASSLGFSSYEQYF
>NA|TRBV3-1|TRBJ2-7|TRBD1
TGTGCCAGCAGCCCCGGGACAGGGGCCACCTACGAGCAGTACTTC
CASSPGTGATYEQYF
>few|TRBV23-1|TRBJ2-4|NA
TGCGCCAGCAGTCTTGACCGGGACTCCAAAAGAGGCTTCGCCAAAAACATTCAGTACTTC
CASSLDRDSKRGFAKNIQYF
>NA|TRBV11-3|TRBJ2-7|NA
TGTGCCAGCAGCCACGGAGCCTACGAGCAGTACTTC
CASSHGAYEQYF
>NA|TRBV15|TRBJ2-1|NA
TGTGCCACCAGCAGAGATCGGGGGTTGTGGAATGAGCAGTTCTTC
CATSRDRGLWNEQFF
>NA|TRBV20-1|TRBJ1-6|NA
TGCAGTGCTTCCAGGGGAGATCGTTCACCCCTCCACTTT
CSASRGDRSPLHF
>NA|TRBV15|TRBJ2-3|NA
TGTGCCACCAGCAGAGATCGAGGAGATACGCAGTATTTT
CATSRDRGDTQYF
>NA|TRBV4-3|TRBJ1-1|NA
TGCGCCAGCAGTAACAACAGGGAGACTGAAGCTTTCTTT
CASSNNRETEAFF
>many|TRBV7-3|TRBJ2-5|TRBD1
TGTGCCAGCAGCAGGACAGGGGTAGGAGAGACCCAGTACTTC
CASSRTGVGETQYF
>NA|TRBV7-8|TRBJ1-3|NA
TGTGCCAGCAGCTTAATAGTCGACAGTGCCTCTGGAAACACCATATATTTT
CASSLIVDSASGNTIYF
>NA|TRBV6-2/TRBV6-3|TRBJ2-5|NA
TGTGCCAGCAGGACTAGTCGGGCCCTTTTCCAAGAGACCCAGTACTTC
CASRTSRALFQETQYF
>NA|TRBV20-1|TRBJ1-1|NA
TGCAGTGCTCCGAGGAGAGGGGGGGTCACTAGTGCTGAAGCTTTCTTT
CSAPRRGGVTSAEAFF